Listed below are T cell receptor beta chains from one sample, sequenced in a study of T cell responses to AZD1222 COVID-19 vaccine. Measured with immunoSEQ multiplex PCR; TCRdb has only the in-frame clones, and not every one. The data show over 130,000 clones, about 90% seen once. Sequences were derived from peripheral blood, sampled on day 0 of AZD1222 vaccination. Receptors were obtained from an adult in good health. The CDR3 runs from the conserved cysteine through the conserved F or W. Fields, in order: CDR3 DNA, CDR3 protein, V gene, J gene, clone size, D gene. D genes are given only for firm matches. Expanded clones are given a class, and other clones once, few, many or no size at all.

CDR3nt: TGTGCCAGCAGCTTAACGGGTTCGGGGACTGAAGCTTTCTTT
CDR3aa: CASSLTGSGTEAFF
v_gene: TRBV7-9
j_gene: TRBJ1-1
abundance: NA
d_gene: NA

CDR3nt: TGTGCCAGCCCCCGGGACGGAGGGAGTACTAGCACAGATACGCAGTATTTT
CDR3aa: CASPRDGGSTSTDTQYF
v_gene: TRBV21-1
j_gene: TRBJ2-3
abundance: NA
d_gene: NA

CDR3nt: TGTGCCAGCAGCCAAGATCTAACAGACTATGGCTACACCTTC
CDR3aa: CASSQDLTDYGYTF
v_gene: TRBV3-1/TRBV3-2
j_gene: TRBJ1-2
abundance: medium-sized
d_gene: NA

CDR3nt: TGCGCCAGCAGCCCAGGGGAAGGACTGAGCGTAGGAGAGACCCAGTACTTC
CDR3aa: CASSPGEGLSVGETQYF
v_gene: TRBV4-3
j_gene: TRBJ2-5
abundance: NA
d_gene: NA

CDR3nt: TGTGCCAGCAGCACCCGACAGGGTTCGATTTCCACCTTC
CDR3aa: CASSTRQGSISTF
v_gene: TRBV28
j_gene: TRBJ1-2
abundance: NA
d_gene: TRBD1

CDR3nt: TGCGCCAGCAGCCCCGCCGGGACAGGGCTAGGGGCCAACGTCCTGACTTTC
CDR3aa: CASSPAGTGLGANVLTF
v_gene: TRBV5-1
j_gene: TRBJ2-6
abundance: NA
d_gene: TRBD1

CDR3nt: TGTGCCAGCAGTCCCGGGGGGCAACTCATAGTTGGGGATGAAAAACTGTTTTTT
CDR3aa: CASSPGGQLIVGDEKLFF
v_gene: TRBV28
j_gene: TRBJ1-4
abundance: few
d_gene: NA

CDR3nt: TGTGCCAGCAGTGGGACGAACCTCGGGACCCTAAGCTCCTACGAGCAGTACTTC
CDR3aa: CASSGTNLGTLSSYEQYF
v_gene: TRBV25-1
j_gene: TRBJ2-7
abundance: NA
d_gene: NA

CDR3nt: TGTGCCAGCAGTTGGCTAGCGGGAGTAGCCGAGCAGTACTTC
CDR3aa: CASSWLAGVAEQYF
v_gene: TRBV6-5
j_gene: TRBJ2-7
abundance: NA
d_gene: TRBD2

CDR3nt: TGTGCCAGTAGGGGGTGGGGCAATGAGCAGTTCTTC
CDR3aa: CASRGWGNEQFF
v_gene: TRBV19
j_gene: TRBJ2-1
abundance: NA
d_gene: NA

CDR3nt: TGCGCCAGCAGCCAAGAAATGAAGACTAGCGGGAGTTTCAGCGCCTACGAGCAGTACTTC
CDR3aa: CASSQEMKTSGSFSAYEQYF
v_gene: TRBV4-1
j_gene: TRBJ2-7
abundance: NA
d_gene: TRBD2

CDR3nt: TGTGCCACCAGCAGAGGGAGACAGGGGGCAAACTATGGCTACACCTTC
CDR3aa: CATSRGRQGANYGYTF
v_gene: TRBV15
j_gene: TRBJ1-2
abundance: NA
d_gene: TRBD1

CDR3nt: TGTGCCAGCTCTTCAGACAGTCGCATTGAAAAACTGTTTTTT
CDR3aa: CASSSDSRIEKLFF
v_gene: TRBV18
j_gene: TRBJ1-4
abundance: NA
d_gene: NA

CDR3nt: TGTGCCAGCAGTTACACGGGACAGGGAGCCAAGGAAGCTTTCTTT
CDR3aa: CASSYTGQGAKEAFF
v_gene: TRBV6-6
j_gene: TRBJ1-1
abundance: NA
d_gene: TRBD1

CDR3nt: TGTGCCAGCAGCCAGATACTCGGCAATGAGCAGTTCTTC
CDR3aa: CASSQILGNEQFF
v_gene: TRBV4-2
j_gene: TRBJ2-1
abundance: NA
d_gene: NA

CDR3nt: TGTGCCAGCAGCCAAGATGGCAGGGGACACGAAAAACTGTTTTTT
CDR3aa: CASSQDGRGHEKLFF
v_gene: TRBV3-1/TRBV3-2
j_gene: TRBJ1-4
abundance: once
d_gene: NA

CDR3nt: TGCGCCAGCAGCTTGGGACTAGCGGTCCCCGACGAGCAGTACTTC
CDR3aa: CASSLGLAVPDEQYF
v_gene: TRBV5-1
j_gene: TRBJ2-7
abundance: NA
d_gene: TRBD2

CDR3nt: TGTGCCAGCAGTTTTCAGGGAGGGCCAAATGAGCAGTACTTC
CDR3aa: CASSFQGGPNEQYF
v_gene: TRBV6-5
j_gene: TRBJ2-7
abundance: NA
d_gene: TRBD2

CDR3nt: TGTGCCAGCAGCTTAGTTAGGGGAGAGACCCAGTACTTC
CDR3aa: CASSLVRGETQYF
v_gene: TRBV7-2
j_gene: TRBJ2-5
abundance: NA
d_gene: NA

CDR3nt: TGTGCCATCTCCATCACTCAAGAGACCCAGTACTTC
CDR3aa: CAISITQETQYF
v_gene: TRBV10-3
j_gene: TRBJ2-5
abundance: NA
d_gene: NA

CDR3nt: TGCGCCAGCAGTGATCTGACCGGGGGATACAATGAGCAGTTCTTC
CDR3aa: CASSDLTGGYNEQFF
v_gene: TRBV10-2
j_gene: TRBJ2-1
abundance: NA
d_gene: NA

CDR3nt: TGCAGCGTTGCTAGCGGCCTTGCCTACAATGAGCAGTTCTTC
CDR3aa: CSVASGLAYNEQFF
v_gene: TRBV29-1
j_gene: TRBJ2-1
abundance: NA
d_gene: TRBD2

CDR3nt: TGTGCCAGCAGCTCGCCTAACACAGGGTGGAAACTGTTTTTT
CDR3aa: CASSSPNTGWKLFF
v_gene: TRBV5-6
j_gene: TRBJ1-4
abundance: NA
d_gene: NA

CDR3nt: TGTGCCAGCAGCGTACAGGGTCGGCAGCCCCAGCATTTT
CDR3aa: CASSVQGRQPQHF
v_gene: TRBV5-6
j_gene: TRBJ1-5
abundance: NA
d_gene: NA

CDR3nt: TGTGCCAGCAGTGAAGTCGGGGGATCACCTGAAGCTTTCTTT
CDR3aa: CASSEVGGSPEAFF
v_gene: TRBV6-1
j_gene: TRBJ1-1
abundance: NA
d_gene: NA

CDR3nt: TGTGCCATCAGTGAGCAGGCGGGGGAGGCCACTGAAGCTTTCTTT
CDR3aa: CAISEQAGEATEAFF
v_gene: TRBV10-3
j_gene: TRBJ1-1
abundance: NA
d_gene: NA

CDR3nt: TGTGCCAGCAGTTACTCCGGGGGGCCCACAGATACGCAGTATTTT
CDR3aa: CASSYSGGPTDTQYF
v_gene: TRBV6-5
j_gene: TRBJ2-3
abundance: NA
d_gene: NA

CDR3nt: TGTGCCAGCAGCCAATGGGACGACGCAGGGAAGAACTATGGCTACACCTTC
CDR3aa: CASSQWDDAGKNYGYTF
v_gene: TRBV4-2
j_gene: TRBJ1-2
abundance: NA
d_gene: NA